This TCR beta chain was captured by sequencing in a study of blood T cell repertoires in COVID-19. A remark on this clone: A read error may account for a junction end that differs from germline.

Clones were read by immunoSEQ multiplex PCR, and TCRdb kept only the in-frame ones, dropping some. Of some 170,000 clones in the sample, 87% are singletons; the top ten hold around 4%. The germline V gene has CDR1 SNHLY and CDR2 FYNNEI. This CDR3 is built from 12 residues. The sequenced sample consisted of peripheral blood. The rearrangement links TRBV2 to TRBJ1-4, with D unclear. The receptor was derived from a woman aged 60-70 years who had recovered from COVID-19. Here the CDR3 DNA reads TGTGCCAGCTGTGAACGGTATGAAAAACTGTTTTTT. Translated, it gives CASCERYEKLFF.